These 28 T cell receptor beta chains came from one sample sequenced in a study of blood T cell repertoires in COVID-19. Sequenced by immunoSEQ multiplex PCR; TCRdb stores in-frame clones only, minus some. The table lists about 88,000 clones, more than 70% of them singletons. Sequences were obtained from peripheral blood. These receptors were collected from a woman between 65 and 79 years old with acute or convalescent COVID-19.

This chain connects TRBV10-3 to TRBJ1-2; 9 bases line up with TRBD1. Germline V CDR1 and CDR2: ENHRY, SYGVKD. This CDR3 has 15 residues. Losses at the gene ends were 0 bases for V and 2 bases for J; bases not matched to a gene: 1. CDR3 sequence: CAISESGQGNYGYTF. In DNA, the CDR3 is TGTGCCATCAGTGAGTCGGGACAGGGCAACTATGGCTACACCTTC.

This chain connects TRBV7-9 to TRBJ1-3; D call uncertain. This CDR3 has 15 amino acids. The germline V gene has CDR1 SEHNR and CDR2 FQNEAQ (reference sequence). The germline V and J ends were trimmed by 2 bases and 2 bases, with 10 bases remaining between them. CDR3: CASSLLSLPGNTIYF. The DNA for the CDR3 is TGTGCCAGCAGCTTACTAAGTTTACCTGGAAACACCATATATTTT.

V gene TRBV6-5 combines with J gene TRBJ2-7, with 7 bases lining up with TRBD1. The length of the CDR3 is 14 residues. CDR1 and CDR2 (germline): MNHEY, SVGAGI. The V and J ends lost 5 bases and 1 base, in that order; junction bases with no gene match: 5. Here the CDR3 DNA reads TGTGCCAGCAGTACCCGGGACAGATCCTACGAGCAGTACGTC. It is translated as CASSTRDRSYEQYV.

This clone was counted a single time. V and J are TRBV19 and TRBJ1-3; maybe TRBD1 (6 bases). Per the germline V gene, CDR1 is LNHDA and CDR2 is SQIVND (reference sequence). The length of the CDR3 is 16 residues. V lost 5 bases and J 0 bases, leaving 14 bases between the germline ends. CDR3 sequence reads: CASSPTGSYSGNTIYF. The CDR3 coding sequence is TGTGCCAGTAGTCCGACAGGATCTTACTCTGGAAACACCATATATTTT.

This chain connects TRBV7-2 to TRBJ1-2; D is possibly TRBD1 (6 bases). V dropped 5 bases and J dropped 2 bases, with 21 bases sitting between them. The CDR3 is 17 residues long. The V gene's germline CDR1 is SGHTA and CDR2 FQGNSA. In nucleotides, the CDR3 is TGTGCCAGCAGCGTTAGGTCGGGGGGCGAAAGGAACTATGGCTACACCTTC. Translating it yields CASSVRSGGERNYGYTF.

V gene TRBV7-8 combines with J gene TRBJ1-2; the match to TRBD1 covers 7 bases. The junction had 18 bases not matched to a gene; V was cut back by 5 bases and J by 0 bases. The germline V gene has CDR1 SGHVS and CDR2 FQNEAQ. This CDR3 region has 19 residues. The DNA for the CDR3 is TGTGCCAGCAGCACACTGGGACAGATTACGACGTTAGCTAACTATGGCTACACCTTC. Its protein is CASSTLGQITTLANYGYTF. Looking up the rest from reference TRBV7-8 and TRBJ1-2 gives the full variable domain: GAGVSQSPRYKVAKRGQDVALRCDPISGHVSLFWYQQALGQGPEFLTYFQNEAQLDKSGLPSDRFFAERPEGSVSTLKIQRTQQEDSAVYLCASSTLGQITTLANYGYTFGSGTRLTVV.

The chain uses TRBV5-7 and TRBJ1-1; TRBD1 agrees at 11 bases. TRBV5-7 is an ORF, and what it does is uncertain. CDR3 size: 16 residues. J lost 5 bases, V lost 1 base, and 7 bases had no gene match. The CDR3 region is CASSLRTGGWRTEAFF. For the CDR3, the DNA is TGTGCCAGCAGCTTGAGGACAGGGGGCTGGAGGACTGAAGCTTTCTTT.

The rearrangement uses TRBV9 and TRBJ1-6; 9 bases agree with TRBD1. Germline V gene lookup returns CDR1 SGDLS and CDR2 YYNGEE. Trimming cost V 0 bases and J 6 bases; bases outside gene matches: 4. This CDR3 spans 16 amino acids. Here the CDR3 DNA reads TGTGCCAGCAGCGTAGGACAGGGGGTCGGTAATTCACCCCTCCACTTT. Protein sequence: CASSVGQGVGNSPLHF. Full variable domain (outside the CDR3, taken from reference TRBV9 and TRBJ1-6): DSGVTQTPKHLITATGQRVTLRCSPRSGDLSVYWYQQSLDQGLQFLIQYYNGEERAKGNILERFSAQQFPDLHSELNLSSLELGDSALYFCASSVGQGVGNSPLHFGNGTRLTVT.

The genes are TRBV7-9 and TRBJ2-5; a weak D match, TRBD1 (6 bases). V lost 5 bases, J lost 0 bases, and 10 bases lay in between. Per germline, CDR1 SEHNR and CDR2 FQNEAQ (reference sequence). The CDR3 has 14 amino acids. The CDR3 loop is CASSHRDNQETQYF. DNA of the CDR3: TGTGCCAGCAGCCATCGGGACAACCAAGAGACCCAGTACTTC. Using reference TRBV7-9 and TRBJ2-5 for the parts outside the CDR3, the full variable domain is DTGVSQNPRHKITKRGQNVTFRCDPISEHNRLYWYRQTLGQGPEFLTYFQNEAQLEKSRLLSDRFSAERPKGSFSTLEIQRTEQGDSAMYLCASSHRDNQETQYFGPGTRLLVL.

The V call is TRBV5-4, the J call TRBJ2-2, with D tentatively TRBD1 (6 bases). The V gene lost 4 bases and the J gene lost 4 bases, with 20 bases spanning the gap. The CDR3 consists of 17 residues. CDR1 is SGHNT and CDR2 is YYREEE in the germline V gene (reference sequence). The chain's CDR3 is CASSPWLGAEGTGELFF. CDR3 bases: TGTGCCAGCAGCCCCTGGTTGGGGGCTGAGGGCACCGGGGAGCTGTTTTTT.

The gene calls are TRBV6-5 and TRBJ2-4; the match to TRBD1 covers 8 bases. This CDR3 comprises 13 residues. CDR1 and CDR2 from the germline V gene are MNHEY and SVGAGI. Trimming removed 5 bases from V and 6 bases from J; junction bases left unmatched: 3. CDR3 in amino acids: CASSPGGGNIQYF. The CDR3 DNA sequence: TGTGCCAGCAGTCCAGGGGGCGGAAACATTCAGTACTTC.

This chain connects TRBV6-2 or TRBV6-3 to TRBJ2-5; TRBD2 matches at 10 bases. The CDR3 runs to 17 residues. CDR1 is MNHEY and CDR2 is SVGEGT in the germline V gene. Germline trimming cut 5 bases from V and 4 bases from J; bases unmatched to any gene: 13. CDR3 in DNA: TGTGCCAGCAGTCCGCCCCGGAGCGGGAGGGCCGCAGAGACCCAGTACTTC. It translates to CASSPPRSGRAAETQYF.

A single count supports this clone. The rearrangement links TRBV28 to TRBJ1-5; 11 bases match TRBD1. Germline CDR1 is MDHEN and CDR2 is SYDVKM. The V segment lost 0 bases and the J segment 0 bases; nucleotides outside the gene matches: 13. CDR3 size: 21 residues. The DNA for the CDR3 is TGTGCCAGCAGTTTATGGCGAGGACAGGGGGCTGTAACGGTTAGCAATCAGCCCCAGCATTTT. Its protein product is CASSLWRGQGAVTVSNQPQHF.

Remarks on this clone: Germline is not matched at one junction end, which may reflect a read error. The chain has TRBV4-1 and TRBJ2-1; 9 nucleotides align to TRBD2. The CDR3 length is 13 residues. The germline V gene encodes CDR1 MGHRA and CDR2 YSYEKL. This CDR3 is CASSLDSGGRSLF. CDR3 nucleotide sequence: TGCGCCAGCAGCCTTGATAGCGGGGGACGCAGCCTCTTC.

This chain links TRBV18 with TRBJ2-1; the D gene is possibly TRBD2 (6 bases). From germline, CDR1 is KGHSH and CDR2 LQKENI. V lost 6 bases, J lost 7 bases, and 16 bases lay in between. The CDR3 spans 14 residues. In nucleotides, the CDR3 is TGTGCCAGCTCTCCTAGACTAGAGGAGAATGAGCAGTTCTTC. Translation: CASSPRLEENEQFF. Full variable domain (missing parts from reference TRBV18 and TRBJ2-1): NAGVMQNPRHLVRRRGQEARLRCSPMKGHSHVYWYRQLPEEGLKFMVYLQKENIIDESGMPKERFSAEFPKEGPSILRIQQVVRGDSAAYFCASSPRLEENEQFFGPGTRLTVL.

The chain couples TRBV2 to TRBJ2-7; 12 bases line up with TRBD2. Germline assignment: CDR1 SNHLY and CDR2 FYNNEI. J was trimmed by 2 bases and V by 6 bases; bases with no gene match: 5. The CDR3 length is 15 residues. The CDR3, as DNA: TGTGCCAGCAGCCTGACTAGCGGGAGCCCCTACGAGCAGTACGTC. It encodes CASSLTSGSPYEQYV.

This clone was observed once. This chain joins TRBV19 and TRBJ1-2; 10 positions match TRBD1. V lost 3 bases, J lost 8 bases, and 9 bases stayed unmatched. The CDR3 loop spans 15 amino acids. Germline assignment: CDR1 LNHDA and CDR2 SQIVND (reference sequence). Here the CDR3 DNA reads TGTGCCAGTAGTATTAGGGGACAGGGGATCGGAGGCTACACCTTC. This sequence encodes CASSIRGQGIGGYTF.

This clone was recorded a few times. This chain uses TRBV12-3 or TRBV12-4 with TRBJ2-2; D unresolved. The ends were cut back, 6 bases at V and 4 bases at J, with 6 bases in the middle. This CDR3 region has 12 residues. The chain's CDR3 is CASSFGTGELFF. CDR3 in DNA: TGTGCCAGCAGCTTCGGCACCGGGGAGCTGTTTTTT.

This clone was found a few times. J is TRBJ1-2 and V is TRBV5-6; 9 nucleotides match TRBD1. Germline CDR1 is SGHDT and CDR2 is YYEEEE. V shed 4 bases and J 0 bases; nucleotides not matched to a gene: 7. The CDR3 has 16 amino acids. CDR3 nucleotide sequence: TGTGCCAGCAGCCTAAACGGACAGGGGACTAACTATGGCTACACCTTC. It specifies CASSLNGQGTNYGYTF.

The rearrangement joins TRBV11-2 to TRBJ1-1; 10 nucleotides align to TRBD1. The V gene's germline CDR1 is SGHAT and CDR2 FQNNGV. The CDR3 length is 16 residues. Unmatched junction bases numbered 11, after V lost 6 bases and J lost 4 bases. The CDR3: CASRWGGQGVSTEAFF. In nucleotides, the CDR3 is TGTGCCAGCAGATGGGGTGGACAGGGGGTTTCCACTGAAGCTTTCTTT.

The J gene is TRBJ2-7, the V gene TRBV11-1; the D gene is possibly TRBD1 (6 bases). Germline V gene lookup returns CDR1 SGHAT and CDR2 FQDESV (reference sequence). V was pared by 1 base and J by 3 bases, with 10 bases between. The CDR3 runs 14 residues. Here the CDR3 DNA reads TGTGCCAGCAGCTTAGGGGTGACAGGCTACGAGCAGTACGTC. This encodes CASSLGVTGYEQYV.

The CDR3 protein is CASTRTQGLGAFF. CDR3 nucleotides: TGTGCCAGCACAAGAACCCAGGGCCTGGGAGCTTTCTTT. This rearrangement joins TRBV7-2 to TRBJ1-1; D perhaps matches TRBD1 (5 bases). Germline CDR1 reads SGHTA; CDR2 reads FQGNSA. The germline V and J ends were trimmed by 7 bases and 10 bases, with 19 bases remaining between them. This CDR3 has 13 residues.

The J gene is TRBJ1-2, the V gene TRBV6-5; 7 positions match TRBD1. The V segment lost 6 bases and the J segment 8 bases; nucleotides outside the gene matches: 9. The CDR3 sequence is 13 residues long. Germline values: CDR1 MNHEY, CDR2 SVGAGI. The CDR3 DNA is TGTGCCAGCAGCGAGGACAGGACAACCGGCTACACCTTC. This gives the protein CASSEDRTTGYTF.

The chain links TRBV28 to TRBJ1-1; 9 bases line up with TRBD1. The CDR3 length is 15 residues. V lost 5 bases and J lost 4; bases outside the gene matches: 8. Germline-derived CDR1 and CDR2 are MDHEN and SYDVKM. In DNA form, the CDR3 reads TGTGCCAGCAGTCCCCAAGGGACAGGGCTCACTGAAGCTTTCTTT. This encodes CASSPQGTGLTEAFF.

The CDR3 is CASSLGGGGAAGPDTQYF. The DNA for the CDR3 is TGCGCCAGCAGCTTGGGTGGCGGGGGGGCCGCCGGTCCAGATACGCAGTATTTT. The rearrangement joins TRBV5-1 to TRBJ2-3, with 9 bases aligning to TRBD2. V dropped 0 bases and J dropped 4; count of bases not matched to a gene: 12. The CDR3 has 18 residues. CDR1 and CDR2 (germline): SGHRS, YFSETQ.

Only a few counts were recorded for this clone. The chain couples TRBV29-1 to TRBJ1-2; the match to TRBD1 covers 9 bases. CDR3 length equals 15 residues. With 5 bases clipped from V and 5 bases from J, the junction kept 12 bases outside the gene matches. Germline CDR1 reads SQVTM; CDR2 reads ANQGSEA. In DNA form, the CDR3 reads TGCAGCGTTACAGATTCACAGGGGGCCGAGTATGGCTACACCTTC. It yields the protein CSVTDSQGAEYGYTF. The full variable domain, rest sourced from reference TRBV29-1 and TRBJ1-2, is SAVISQKPSRDICQRGTSLTIQCQVDSQVTMMFWYRQQPGQSLTLIATANQGSEATYESGFVIDKFPISRPNLTFSTLTVSNMSPEDSSIYLCSVTDSQGAEYGYTFGSGTRLTVV.

CDR3 residues: CASSYGSGGNQPQHF. CDR3 coding DNA: TGTGCCAGCAGTTACGGGTCCGGGGGCAATCAGCCCCAGCATTTT. The chain recombines TRBV6-2 or TRBV6-3 with TRBJ1-5; D is unclear. This CDR3 contains 15 residues. V lost 2 bases and J 2 bases, leaving 10 bases between the germline ends. Germline CDR1 and CDR2: MNHEY and SVGEGT.

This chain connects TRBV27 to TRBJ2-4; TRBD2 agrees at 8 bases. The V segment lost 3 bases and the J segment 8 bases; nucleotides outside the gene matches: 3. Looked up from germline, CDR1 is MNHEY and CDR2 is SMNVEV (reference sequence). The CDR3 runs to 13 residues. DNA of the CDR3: TGTGCCAGCAGTTTCAGCGGGAGCTACATTCAGTACTTC. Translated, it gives CASSFSGSYIQYF.